This T cell receptor beta chain was recorded in a study of T-cell reconstitution after alpha-beta-depleted transplantation in children. Regarding the study as a whole: The main origin of T-cell counts and diversity one year after transplant was newly produced T cells.

With respect to this clonotype: Antigen specificity is unknown.

The CDR3 sequence is 16 residues long. V was clipped by 5 bases and J by 4 bases; unmatched bases: 9. The germline V gene has CDR1 KGHDR and CDR2 SFDVKD. Unique molecular identifiers were incorporated when the TCRbeta library was constructed. TCRdb re-called the PCR reads through MiXCR, storing one row per CDR3 protein. Here the sample spans 200,000 to 300,000 distinct CDR3 sequences, over 20% being singletons. This chain joins TRBV24-1 and TRBJ2-5, with 10 bases aligning to TRBD1. The origin of this receptor is a girl aged 2 to 10 with Fanconi anemia, due to receive a stem cell transplant. Specimen: PBMCs, collected before TCRalphabeta/CD19-depleted stem cell transplant. The CDR3, as DNA: TGTGCCACCAGTGGTTTACCGGGACAGGGGTCAGAGACCCAGTACTTC. It yields the protein CATSGLPGQGSETQYF.